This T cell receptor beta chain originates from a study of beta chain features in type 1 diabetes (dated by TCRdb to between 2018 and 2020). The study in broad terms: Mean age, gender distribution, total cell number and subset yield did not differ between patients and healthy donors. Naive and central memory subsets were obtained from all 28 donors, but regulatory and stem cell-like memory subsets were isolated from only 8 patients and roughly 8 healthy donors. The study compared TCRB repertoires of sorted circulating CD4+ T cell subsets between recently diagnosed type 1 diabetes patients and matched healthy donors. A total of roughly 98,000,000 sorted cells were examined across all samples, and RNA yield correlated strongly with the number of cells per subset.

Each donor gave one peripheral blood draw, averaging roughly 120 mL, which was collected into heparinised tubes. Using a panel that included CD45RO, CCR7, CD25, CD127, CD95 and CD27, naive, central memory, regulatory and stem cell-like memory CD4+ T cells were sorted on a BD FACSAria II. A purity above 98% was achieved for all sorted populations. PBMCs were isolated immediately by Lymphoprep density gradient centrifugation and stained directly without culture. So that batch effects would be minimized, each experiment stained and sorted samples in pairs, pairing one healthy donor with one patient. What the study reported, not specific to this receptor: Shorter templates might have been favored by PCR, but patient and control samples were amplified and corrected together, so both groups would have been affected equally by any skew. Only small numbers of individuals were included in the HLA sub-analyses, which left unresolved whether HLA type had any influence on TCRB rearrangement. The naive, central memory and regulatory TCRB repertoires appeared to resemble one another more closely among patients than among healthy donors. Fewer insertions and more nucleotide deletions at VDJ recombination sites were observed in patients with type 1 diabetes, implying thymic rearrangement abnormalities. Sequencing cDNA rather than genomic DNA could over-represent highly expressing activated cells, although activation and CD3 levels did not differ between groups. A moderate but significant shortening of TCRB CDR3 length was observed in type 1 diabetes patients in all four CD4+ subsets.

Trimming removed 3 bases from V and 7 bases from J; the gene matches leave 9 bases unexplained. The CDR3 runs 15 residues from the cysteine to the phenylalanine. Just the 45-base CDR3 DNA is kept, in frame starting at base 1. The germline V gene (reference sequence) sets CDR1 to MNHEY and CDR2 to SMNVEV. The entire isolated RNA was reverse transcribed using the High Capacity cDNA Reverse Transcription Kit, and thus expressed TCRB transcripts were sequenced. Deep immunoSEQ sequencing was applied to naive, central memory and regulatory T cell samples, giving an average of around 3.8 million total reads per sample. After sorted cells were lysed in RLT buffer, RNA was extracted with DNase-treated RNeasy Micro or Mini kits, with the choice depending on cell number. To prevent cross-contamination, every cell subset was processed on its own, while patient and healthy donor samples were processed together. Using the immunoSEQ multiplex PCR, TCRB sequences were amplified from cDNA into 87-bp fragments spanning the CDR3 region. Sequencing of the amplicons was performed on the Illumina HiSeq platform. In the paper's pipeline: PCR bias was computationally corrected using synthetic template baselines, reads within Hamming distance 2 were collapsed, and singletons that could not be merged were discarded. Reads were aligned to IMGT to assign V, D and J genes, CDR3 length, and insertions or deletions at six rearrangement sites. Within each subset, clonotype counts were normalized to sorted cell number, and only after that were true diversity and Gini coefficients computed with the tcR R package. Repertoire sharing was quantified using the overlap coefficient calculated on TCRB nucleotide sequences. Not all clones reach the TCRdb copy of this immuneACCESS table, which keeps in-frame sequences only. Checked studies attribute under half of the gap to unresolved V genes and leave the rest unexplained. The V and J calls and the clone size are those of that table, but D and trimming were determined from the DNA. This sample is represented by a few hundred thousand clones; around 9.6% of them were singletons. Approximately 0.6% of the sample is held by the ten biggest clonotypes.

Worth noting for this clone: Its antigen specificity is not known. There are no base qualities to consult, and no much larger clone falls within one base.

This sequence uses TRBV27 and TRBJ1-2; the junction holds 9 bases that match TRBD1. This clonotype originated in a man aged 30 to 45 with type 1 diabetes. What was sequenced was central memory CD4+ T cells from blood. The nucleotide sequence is TGTGCCAGCAGTTTTCACGGGGGACAGGGAGGTGGCTACACCTTC. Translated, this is CASSFHGGQGGGYTF.